The sequence of this T cell receptor (beta chain) was determined in a study of neoadjuvant anti-PD-1 for oral cavity cancer. Study overall: Before surgery, most patients got three to four biweekly 3 mg/kg nivolumab doses. Findings of the study overall: Non-responders to neoadjuvant nivolumab had significantly more clonal PBMC T cells than responders.

To note about this clone: The antigen is not known.

Germline V lookup: CDR1 SGHDT, CDR2 YYEEEE. CDR3 length equals 13 residues. The ends were cut back, 0 bases at V and 14 bases at J, with 14 bases in the middle. PBMC libraries mostly used 400 to 550 ng of input genomic DNA, with six replicates per sample. The repertoire was sequenced with immunoSEQ multiplex PCR; TCRdb's copy has only in-frame clones and lacks some. Of about 12,000 clones in the sample, about 60% were seen once. This rearrangement joins TRBV5-6 to TRBJ1-4; tentative D call: TRBD1 (6 bases). Sequencing was performed on PBMCs, taken before nivolumab (anti-PD-1) treatment. The sequence derives from a person between 35 and 79 years old with oral cavity squamous cell carcinoma. CDR3 bases: TGTGCCAGCAGCTTGGGTGCAACAGGGATCCTGTTTTTT. Amino acid sequence: CASSLGATGILFF.